These T cell receptor beta chains were read from a single sample in a study of shared clonotypes between healthy human individuals. Sequencing was performed with immunoSEQ multiplex PCR; in TCRdb, only in-frame clones are kept and a portion is missing. The sample lists under 750,000 clones, approximately 72% occurring once. Sequencing was carried out using memory CD4+ T cells sorted from blood. These receptors were collected from a woman under 40 in good health. Each CDR3 is given with its conserved first and last residue. The D gene is left open where the match is weak. Not all rows give a size; the values are once, few, many and, for expanded clones, a class.

d_gene	v_gene	j_gene	abundance	CDR3nt	CDR3aa
NA	TRBV15	TRBJ1-1	NA	TGTGCCACCAGTACGGGGGTTGAAGCTTTCTTT	CATSTGVEAFF
NA	TRBV18	TRBJ2-7	few	TGTGCCAGCTCACCTACGAGCGGAGGGTCCCAGGGGTTGCAGTACTTC	CASSPTSGGSQGLQYF
NA	TRBV7-6	TRBJ2-7	few	TGTGCCAGCAGCTTGTTTACGGACGAGCAGTACTTC	CASSLFTDEQYF
NA	TRBV11-2	TRBJ1-5	few	TGTGCCAGCAGCTTAGATATTTCAGGGGCACAGCCCCAGCATTTT	CASSLDISGAQPQHF
TRBD2	TRBV5-6	TRBJ2-7	NA	TGTGCCAGCAGAACAAGGGAGGGCTACGAGCAGTACTTC	CASRTREGYEQYF
NA	TRBV28	TRBJ1-1	NA	TGTGCCAGCAGTAGTCTCGGGTCAGCTTTCTTT	CASSSLGSAFF
NA	TRBV29-1	TRBJ1-5	NA	TGCAGCGATAGGGTGGGCAATCAGCCCCAGCATTTT	CSDRVGNQPQHF
NA	TRBV7-2	TRBJ2-7	NA	TGTGCCAGCAGCTTAGCTGGAGTCAGGTACTTC	CASSLAGVRYF
TRBD1	TRBV7-9	TRBJ1-2	NA	TGTGCCAGCAGCTTAGAGTCCAGGGGGTTAGATGGCTACACCTTC	CASSLESRGLDGYTF
TRBD1	TRBV19	TRBJ1-5	few	TGTGCCAGTGAGACAGGGGTGGCTCAGCCCCAGCATTTT	CASETGVAQPQHF
NA	TRBV4-1	TRBJ1-2	NA	TGCGCCAGCAGCCAACCGGGACCGGCTAACTATGGCTACACCTTC	CASSQPGPANYGYTF
NA	TRBV4-1	TRBJ1-5	NA	TGCGCCAGCAGCCAAGACGAACAGGGAGTGGATCAGCCCCAGCATTTT	CASSQDEQGVDQPQHF
TRBD1	TRBV6-6	TRBJ2-7	NA	TGTGCCAGCAGTTACCGCCCAGGTGGACAGGTTTTCGAGCAGTACTTC	CASSYRPGGQVFEQYF
NA	TRBV2	TRBJ2-5	NA	TGTGCCAGCAGTGTTCAGTTCCCAGTTTTTGGGACCCAGTACTTC	CASSVQFPVFGTQYF
TRBD1	TRBV6-1	TRBJ2-5	NA	TGTGCCAGCAGTAAACGACAGGGTTTGGGAGAGACCCAGTACTTC	CASSKRQGLGETQYF
TRBD2	TRBV11-3	TRBJ2-1	NA	TGTGCCAGCAGCTTCGGCGGGAGTGTTGATGAGCAGTTCTTC	CASSFGGSVDEQFF
NA	TRBV5-1	TRBJ2-1	NA	TGCGCCAGCAGCTTGGATACGGGAGTGCCTAGGAATGAGCAGTTCTTC	CASSLDTGVPRNEQFF
TRBD2	TRBV11-2	TRBJ2-7	many	TGTGCCAGCAGCTTAGTTGCTAGCGGGAGACGGGGCGAGCAGTACTTC	CASSLVASGRRGEQYF
TRBD1	TRBV10-3	TRBJ1-2	NA	TGTGCCATCAGTGCAACCGGGACAGGGTATGGCTACACCTTC	CAISATGTGYGYTF
TRBD1	TRBV5-1	TRBJ2-1	few	TGCGCCAGCAGCTTCCGACAGGGCGGCGTCCATGAGCAGTTCTTC	CASSFRQGGVHEQFF
NA	TRBV28	TRBJ2-7	NA	TGTGCCAGCAGTTTAGGACTTTCCTACGAGCAGTACTTC	CASSLGLSYEQYF
NA	TRBV5-5	TRBJ2-1	NA	TGTGCCAGCAGCTTGGAGAACCCGTTACAGTTCTTC	CASSLENPLQFF
NA	TRBV7-3	TRBJ2-3	NA	TGTGCCAGCAGCCGAACTAGAGTAAGCACAGATACGCAGTATTTT	CASSRTRVSTDTQYF
NA	TRBV18	TRBJ1-2	NA	TGTGCCAGCTCACCACAGACAGCCCTTAACTATGGCTACACCTTC	CASSPQTALNYGYTF
NA	TRBV15	TRBJ1-2	NA	TGTGCCACCAGCAGCCAAGTGTACATCGGCGATGGCTACACCTTC	CATSSQVYIGDGYTF
NA	TRBV18	TRBJ2-3	NA	TGTGCCAGCTCACCCGACCGACAGACAGATACGCAGTATTTT	CASSPDRQTDTQYF
TRBD1	TRBV7-9	TRBJ1-1	NA	TGTGCCAGCAGCTCGCAAACAGGGGGCACTGAAGCTTTCTTT	CASSSQTGGTEAFF
NA	TRBV7-8	TRBJ2-1	NA	TGTGCCAGCAGCTCCCACAGGGTTGGGTGGGATGAGCAGTTCTTC	CASSSHRVGWDEQFF
NA	TRBV9	TRBJ2-3	NA	TGTGCCAGCAGCGTAACGTTATCAGATACGCAGTATTTT	CASSVTLSDTQYF
TRBD1	TRBV28	TRBJ1-5	NA	TGTGCCAGCAGTCCGGGACAGGCGCATCAGCCCCAGCATTTT	CASSPGQAHQPQHF
NA	TRBV19	TRBJ1-3	NA	TGTGCCAGTAGGACCGGCCACTCTGGAAACACCATATATTTT	CASRTGHSGNTIYF